The next 2 T cell receptor beta chains were all read from a single sample in a study of blood T cells in healthy people across ages (dated by TCRdb to about 2015). The library was produced with 5' RACE. The listed sequencing device is Illumina HiSeq 2500. The second PCR ran for about 7 to 11 cycles and used a J-beta primer mix along with a sample-barcoded 5' primer. TCRdb reanalyzed the raw reads on its own, using fastp at Q25 for trimming and MiXCR for clone calling, and kept in-frame beta chains. Rows matching on CDR3 protein sequence are summarized as one entry with the most common DNA and genes. A total of around 1,500,000 distinct CDR3 sequences appear in this sample, 42% of them only once. The ten largest make up roughly 7.9% of the sample. The sample taken for sequencing was blood. Source of these receptors: a woman aged 18-30 years in good health.

V usage is TRBV5-1 and J usage is TRBJ1-6; TRBD1 matches 8 bases. The germline CDR1 and CDR2 sequences are SGHRS and YFSETQ. After removal of 4 bases from V and 13 bases from J, the junction contained 13 bases not matched to a gene. This CDR3 has 15 amino acids. CDR3 sequence: CASSTGQGILPPLHF. The CDR3 DNA reads TGCGCCAGCAGCACAGGACAGGGAATTTTGCCGCCCCTCCACTTT.

The chain links TRBV6-5 to TRBJ1-2, with 9 bases identical to TRBD1. The CDR3 is 16 amino acids. After removal of 8 bases from V and 3 bases from J, the junction contained 13 bases not matched to a gene. The V gene's germline CDR1 is MNHEY and CDR2 SVGAGI. This CDR3 reads CASEPGQGPSDYGYTF. In DNA form, the CDR3 reads TGTGCCAGCGAACCGGGACAGGGACCCTCAGACTATGGCTACACCTTC.